This T cell receptor (beta chain) was sequenced during a study of post-analysis software for immune sequencing data. Concerning this clonotype itself: The antigen remains unidentified. Germline is not matched at one junction end, which may reflect a read error.

Looked up from germline, CDR1 is LNHNV and CDR2 is YYDKDF (reference sequence). The CDR3 extends over 17 amino acids. General study results and limits: There was significantly lower normalized Chao1 diversity in multiple sclerosis patients than in controls. Comparison of patients with controls showed five TRBV segments more frequent in patients, TRBV5-6, TRBV5-1 and TRBV20-1 among them.

The library was made from cDNA and included unique molecular identifiers. One entry per CDR3 protein results from TCRdb running MiXCR on the PCR reads. This sample has 650,000 to 850,000 distinct CDR3 sequences, with 40% to 55% found just once. The TCR comes from a girl aged 5-17 years with multiple sclerosis. The chain is built from TRBV15 and TRBJ1-6; D is perhaps TRBD1 (5 bases). The specimen sequenced was blood. The CDR3 DNA reads TGCGCCACCAGCAGAGATCTCAGGGCCTCCTATAATTCACCCCTCCACTTT. Translation: CATSRDLRASYNSPLHF.